What follows are 27 T cell receptor beta chains derived from one specimen sequenced in a study of control samples from healthy donors and cancer patients. This table comes from immunoSEQ multiplex PCR, and its TCRdb copy is limited to in-frame clones, with some not included. Seen here are around 170,000 clones, just over 85% observed once, and the top ten hold nearly 5%. What was sequenced was blood. All receptors derive from a woman younger than 45 in good health.

This clone appeared a single time. The J gene is TRBJ2-2, the V gene TRBV7-2, with D tentatively TRBD1 or TRBD2 (5 bases each). Trimming pared 2 bases from V and 6 bases from J, leaving 13 bases between. The germline CDR1 and CDR2 sequences are SGHTA and FQGNSA. CDR3 size: 15 residues. Here the CDR3 DNA reads TGTGCCAGCAGCTTACGGGGAGAGGGGTCCGGGGAGCTGTTTTTT. Amino acids: CASSLRGEGSGELFF.

This clone showed up just once. The gene calls are TRBV7-9 and TRBJ2-3, with 8 bases aligning to TRBD1. In germline, CDR1 is SEHNR, CDR2 FQNEAQ (reference sequence). The CDR3 is 15 residues long. V lost 5 bases to trimming and J lost 4 bases; unmatched junction nucleotides: 8. CDR3 DNA sequence: TGTGCCAGCAGCCCCGACAGGGGAGAGGCAGATACGCAGTATTTT. Residues: CASSPDRGEADTQYF.

This CDR3 is CASSYSIGGELFF. The DNA of the CDR3 is TGTGCCAGCAGTTACTCAATCGGCGGGGAGCTGTTTTTT. This chain links TRBV6-5 with TRBJ2-2; D unresolved. Trimming took 0 bases from V and 7 from J, leaving 6 bases between them. The CDR3 extends over 13 amino acids. The germline V gene has CDR1 MNHEY and CDR2 SVGAGI.

The chain carries TRBV18 and TRBJ1-1; no clear D. Germline V gives CDR1 KGHSH, CDR2 LQKENI. V was cut by 0 bases and J by 7 bases, with 9 bases left in between. The CDR3 totals 13 residues. The CDR3 DNA reads as TGTGCCAGCTCACCACCGGTCCAGCATGAAGCTTTCTTT. Translated, it gives CASSPPVQHEAFF.

The chain has TRBV7-9 and TRBJ1-1; D is uncertain. Trimming removed 6 bases at V and 5 bases at J, with 16 bases between. CDR3 length equals 14 residues. Looked up from germline, CDR1 is SEHNR and CDR2 is FQNEAQ (reference sequence). The CDR3 DNA is TGTGCCAGCAGACCAGGAGCCGAAGGGACTGAAGCTTTCTTT. Translation: CASRPGAEGTEAFF.

This clone was found once. V usage is TRBV10-2 and J usage is TRBJ2-1; 10 bases are a match to TRBD2. Germline-derived CDR1 and CDR2 are WSHSY and SAAADI. The CDR3 is 18 amino acids. V was pared by 6 bases and J by 4 bases, with 15 bases of the junction left unmatched. The DNA for the CDR3 is TGCGCCAGCAGGGGGGCTAGCGGGGGTCGGTCCCTTTACAATGAGCAGTTCTTC. Encoded protein: CASRGASGGRSLYNEQFF.

V gene TRBV5-8 combines with J gene TRBJ2-7; 10 nucleotides align to TRBD2. The J segment lost 10 bases and the V segment lost 0 bases, leaving 4 bases of the junction unmatched. Germline V CDR1 and CDR2: SGHTS, YDEGEE. The CDR3 consists of 13 residues. CDR3 nucleotide sequence: TGTGCCAGCAGCTTGGTAGGACTAGCGGTTCAGTACTTC. Protein: CASSLVGLAVQYF.

V gene TRBV2 combines with J gene TRBJ2-3; possible D gene TRBD1, 6 bases. Trimming cost V 0 bases and J 0 bases, with 13 bases left between them. The CDR3 is 17 amino acids. Germline CDR1 SNHLY, CDR2 FYNNEI. CDR3: CASSEAPGAQSTDTQYF. In nucleotides, the CDR3 is TGTGCCAGCAGTGAAGCGCCAGGGGCCCAGAGCACAGATACGCAGTATTTT.

This chain connects TRBV11-2 to TRBJ2-2; the D gene could be TRBD1 or TRBD2 (6 bases each). V lost 11 bases, J lost 0 bases, and 19 bases lay in between. The CDR3 is 16 residues long. Looked up from germline, CDR1 is SGHAT and CDR2 is FQNNGV. Written as DNA, the CDR3 is TGTGCCGTAAGAGCTCGGGGGCGCGCGAACACCGGGGAGCTGTTTTTT. This codes for CAVRARGRANTGELFF.

This rearrangement joins TRBV7-2 to TRBJ2-1; D unclear. The ends were cut back, 2 bases at V and 9 bases at J, with 5 bases in the middle. Germline values: CDR1 SGHTA, CDR2 FQGNSA. The CDR3 runs 11 residues. As DNA, the CDR3 is TGTGCCAGCAGCTTACGGTTTGAGCAGTTCTTC. Translating it yields CASSLRFEQFF.

The rearrangement links TRBV6-5 to TRBJ1-5; D is unclear. Trimming took 0 bases from V and 2 from J, leaving 8 bases between them. CDR3 length: 15 amino acids. CDR1 and CDR2 (germline): MNHEY, SVGAGI. CDR3 amino acids: CASSYSVGGNQPQHF. The CDR3 nucleotides read TGTGCCAGCAGTTACTCGGTGGGAGGCAATCAGCCCCAGCATTTT.

V usage is TRBV7-9 and J usage is TRBJ1-2; 7 nucleotides agree with TRBD1. In germline, CDR1 is SEHNR, CDR2 FQNEAQ (reference sequence). CDR3 size: 15 residues. With V trimmed by 5 bases and J by 6 bases, 12 bases remained unmatched. The CDR3 sequence is CASSGTRQGLDGYTF. In DNA, the CDR3 is TGTGCCAGCAGCGGCACCCGACAGGGCCTCGATGGCTACACCTTC.

This CDR3 reads CASTGSADPIGELFF. CDR3 DNA sequence: TGTGCCAGCACCGGTTCGGCCGACCCCATCGGGGAGCTGTTTTTT. This chain links TRBV5-6 with TRBJ2-2; D unclear. This CDR3 contains 15 residues. Germline V gives CDR1 SGHDT, CDR2 YYEEEE. V shed 6 bases and J shed 7 bases, with 19 bases lying between them.

The V gene is TRBV12-3 or TRBV12-4, the J gene TRBJ2-7; D gene uncertain. The CDR3 is made up of 12 amino acids. The V gene lost 3 bases and the J gene lost 4 bases, with 7 bases spanning the gap. CDR3 nucleotide sequence: TGTGCCAGCAGTTTTCTCAGATACGAGCAGTACTTC. Translating gives CASSFLRYEQYF.

The chain employs TRBV5-1 and TRBJ2-6; D gene uncertain. The CDR3 covers 15 residues. Germline lookup yields CDR1 SGHRS and CDR2 YFSETQ. Trimming left V 0 bases short and J 9 bases short, with 13 bases between. CDR3 sequence reads: CASSLGHLMVNVLTF. The CDR3 DNA reads as TGCGCCAGCAGCTTGGGACACCTCATGGTCAACGTCCTGACTTTC. Based on the CDR3 plus reference TRBV5-1 and TRBJ2-6, the full variable domain is KAGVTQTPRYLIKTRGQQVTLSCSPISGHRSVSWYQQTPGQGLQFLFEYFSETQRNKGNFPGRFSGRQFSNSRSEMNVSTLELGDSALYLCASSLGHLMVNVLTFGAGSRLTVL.

The chain joins TRBV19 to TRBJ1-4, with no clear D. The CDR3 is made up of 14 amino acids. Trimming removed 2 bases at V and 7 bases at J, with 11 bases between. The germline V gene has CDR1 LNHDA and CDR2 SQIVND (reference sequence). CDR3 DNA sequence: TGTGCCAGTAGTATACTCAGGTCCGGTGAAAAACTGTTTTTT. The encoded protein is CASSILRSGEKLFF.

The chain couples TRBV28 to TRBJ1-6; maybe TRBD1 (6 bases). V lost 6 bases and J lost 7, with 19 bases in between. The germline CDR1 and CDR2 sequences are MDHEN and SYDVKM. The CDR3 has 16 amino acids. CDR3 residues: CASSPFGGRGNSPLHF. CDR3 bases: TGTGCCAGCAGCCCTTTCGGGGGGCGGGGGAATTCACCCCTCCACTTT.

The chain carries TRBV12-3 or TRBV12-4 and TRBJ2-7; D is unresolved. Trimming stripped 1 base from V and 6 bases from J, with 4 bases between. The CDR3 loop spans 11 amino acids. CDR3 loop: CASSLGSEQYF. CDR3 coding DNA: TGTGCCAGCAGTTTAGGGTCCGAGCAGTACTTC.

This rearrangement joins TRBV4-1 to TRBJ1-5; no firm D call. From germline, CDR1 is MGHRA and CDR2 YSYEKL. Trimming left V 0 bases short and J 0 bases short, with 6 bases between. The CDR3 is made up of 15 amino acids. CDR3 region: CASSQEWTSNQPQHF. CDR3 DNA sequence: TGCGCCAGCAGCCAAGAATGGACTAGCAATCAGCCCCAGCATTTT.

The chain is built from TRBV9 and TRBJ2-1; D gene uncertain. The CDR3 length is 14 residues. V gave up 3 bases and J gave up 5 bases, with 12 bases separating them. Germline lookup yields CDR1 SGDLS and CDR2 YYNGEE. The CDR3 spells CASSAWGGNNEQFF. The CDR3 DNA reads TGTGCCAGCAGCGCCTGGGGTGGGAACAATGAGCAGTTCTTC.

The chain combines TRBV21-1 with TRBJ2-1; the D segment call TRBD2 is taken from the table without a DNA check. TRBV21-1 is a listed pseudogene. This CDR3 has 18 amino acids. This chain's CDR3 is CASSKQRADQSSYNEQFF. The CDR3 DNA follows: TGTGCCAGCAGCAAACAGCGAGCGGACCAGAGCTCCTACAATGAGCAGTTCTTC.

The chain couples TRBV5-1 to TRBJ2-7; no clear D gene. The CDR3 runs to 11 residues. Germline V gene lookup returns CDR1 SGHRS and CDR2 YFSETQ. The V end lost 4 bases, the J end lost 9 bases, and 11 bases lay between the germline ends. CDR3 bases: TGCGCCAGCAGCCCACGGACGGTGCAGTACTTC. It is translated as CASSPRTVQYF.

This chain uses TRBV19 with TRBJ1-2; D ambiguous. V shed 4 bases and J shed 4 bases, with 10 bases lying between them. Germline values: CDR1 LNHDA, CDR2 SQIVND (reference sequence). The length of the CDR3 is 13 residues. CDR3 loop: CASSTGPLYGYTF. The DNA for the CDR3 is TGTGCCAGTAGTACCGGACCGCTCTATGGCTACACCTTC. The full variable domain, in which reference TRBV19 and TRBJ1-2 provide the parts outside the CDR3, is DGGITQSPKYLFRKEGQNVTLSCEQNLNHDAMYWYRQDPGQGLRLIYYSQIVNDFQKGDIAEGYSVSREKKESFPLTVTSAQKNPTAFYLCASSTGPLYGYTFGSGTRLTVV.

The V gene is TRBV3-1 (or the pseudogene TRBV3-2), the J gene TRBJ1-1; 7 bases are shared with TRBD1. The V and J ends lost 4 bases and 0 bases, in that order; junction bases with no gene match: 8. The CDR3 extends over 16 amino acids. Germline CDR1 reads LGHDT; CDR2 reads YNNKEL (reference sequence). The CDR3 protein is CASSRRTGALNTEAFF. The DNA of the CDR3 is TGTGCCAGCAGCCGAAGGACAGGAGCCTTGAACACTGAAGCTTTCTTT.

The chain links TRBV18 to TRBJ2-4; 10 positions agree with TRBD2. V shed 1 base and J 3 bases; nucleotides not matched to a gene: 6. The CDR3 is made up of 17 amino acids. Germline CDR1 is KGHSH and CDR2 is LQKENI. CDR3 in amino acids: CASSPRLAGAGKNIQYF. In nucleotides, the CDR3 is TGTGCCAGCTCACCACGCCTAGCGGGAGCGGGCAAAAACATTCAGTACTTC.

DNA for the CDR3: TGTGCCAGCGGACAGTTCCCGAGCTCCTACGAGCAGTACTTC. The encoded protein is CASGQFPSSYEQYF. The rearrangement uses TRBV27 and TRBJ2-7; D is perhaps TRBD1 (6 bases). CDR1 is MNHEY and CDR2 is SMNVEV in the germline V gene (reference sequence). Trimming stripped 8 bases from V and 0 bases from J, with 14 bases between. The CDR3 covers 14 residues.

V and J are TRBV28 and TRBJ1-2; D call uncertain. V dropped 5 bases and J dropped 4 bases, with 17 bases sitting between them. The CDR3 contains 15 residues. Germline V gives CDR1 MDHEN, CDR2 SYDVKM. The DNA for the CDR3 is TGTGCCAGCAGTCCTCCGGGAGGGAGATTCTATGGCTACACCTTC. This gives the protein CASSPPGGRFYGYTF.